The 11 T cell receptor beta chains in this list originate from one sample, sequenced in a study of blood T cell repertoires in COVID-19. Data came from immunoSEQ multiplex PCR; TCRdb stores just in-frame clones and leaves some out. The profile shows approximately 270,000 clones, 70% to 90% of them singletons. Sequencing was done on a sample of peripheral blood. These receptor sequences come from a man between 18 and 35 years old with active or convalescent COVID-19.

The V and J genes are TRBV27 and TRBJ1-5; no clear D. Looked up from germline, CDR1 is MNHEY and CDR2 is SMNVEV (reference sequence). The CDR3 spans 15 residues. V gave up 2 bases and J gave up 1 base, with 9 bases separating them. The CDR3 sequence is CASSLSRQSNQPQHF. The CDR3 nucleotides read TGTGCCAGCAGTTTAAGTCGACAAAGCAATCAGCCCCAGCATTTT.

The chain joins TRBV5-5 to TRBJ2-7; tentatively, D is TRBD2 (5 bases). Trimming cost V 3 bases and J 0 bases, with 16 bases left between them. Germline CDR1 is SGHKS and CDR2 is YYEKEE (reference sequence). The length of the CDR3 is 16 residues. CDR3 nucleotide sequence: TGTGCCAGCAGCTCAGGACTGGATACCAGCTCCTACGAGCAGTACTTC. Translation gives CASSSGLDTSSYEQYF.

The rearrangement joins TRBV28 to TRBJ1-5; D may be TRBD1 (6 bases). V was cut by 10 bases and J by 4 bases, with 11 bases left in between. The germline V gene has CDR1 MDHEN and CDR2 SYDVKM. The CDR3 sequence is 12 residues long. The CDR3 here is CATTDRNQPQHF. CDR3 in DNA: TGTGCCACTACGGACAGAAATCAGCCCCAGCATTTT.

This sequence joins TRBV6-5 and TRBJ1-5; D is possibly TRBD1 (5 bases). With 6 bases removed from V and 0 bases from J, the gap between germline ends came to 12 bases. Germline loops: CDR1 MNHEY, CDR2 SVGAGI. This CDR3 contains 15 residues. CDR3 bases: TGTGCCAGCAGCCAGACAGCATATAGCAATCAGCCCCAGCATTTT. Protein product: CASSQTAYSNQPQHF.

This chain joins TRBV19 and TRBJ2-1, with 8 bases aligning to TRBD2. CDR1 is LNHDA, CDR2 SQIVND, per germline (reference sequence). J gave up 9 bases and V 3 bases, and 10 bases lay outside the gene matches. The CDR3 extends over 15 amino acids. The CDR3 nucleotides read TGTGCCAGTAGTATTAGGGCAGCGGGAGAGGGTGAGCAGTTCTTC. Protein product: CASSIRAAGEGEQFF.

This clone was observed a few times. Other DNA sequences in this sample translate to the same CDR3. J is TRBJ1-5 and V is TRBV5-1; no clear D. The CDR3 loop spans 14 amino acids. CDR1 is SGHRS and CDR2 is YFSETQ in the germline V gene. V was shortened by 0 bases and J by 2 bases, with 6 bases between the two germline ends. CDR3 DNA sequence: TGCGCCAGCAGCTTGGAGGGAGGCAATCAGCCCCAGCATTTT. Its translation is CASSLEGGNQPQHF.

The V gene is TRBV9, the J gene TRBJ2-7; 9 bases map to TRBD2. The germline CDR1 and CDR2 sequences are SGDLS and YYNGEE. V trimming: 0 bases; J trimming: 5 bases; junction bases outside the gene matches: 6. The CDR3 is 15 amino acids. The chain's CDR3 is CASSVGASGTNEQYF. CDR3 coding DNA: TGTGCCAGCAGCGTAGGGGCTAGCGGGACCAACGAGCAGTACTTC.

This clone has just a few counts. The chain links TRBV4-1 to TRBJ1-1; D gene unclear. CDR1 MGHRA and CDR2 YSYEKL come from the germline V gene. Trimming removed 1 base from V and 4 bases from J, with 10 bases in between. The CDR3 has 14 amino acids. The CDR3 region has the DNA TGCGCCAGCAGCCAAGGGAGGAGGCCCACTGAAGCTTTCTTT. It translates to CASSQGRRPTEAFF.

The CDR3 bases are TGTGCCAGCAGTGATCTAGGTGAGCAGTTCTTC. Translating gives CASSDLGEQFF. The chain carries TRBV6-1 and TRBJ2-1; D call uncertain. V was shortened by 3 bases and J by 9 bases, with 6 bases between the two germline ends. The CDR3 consists of 11 residues. Germline CDR1 is MNHNS and CDR2 is SASEGT.

V usage is TRBV9 and J usage is TRBJ2-7; 9 positions match TRBD1. This CDR3 has 18 residues. Germline CDR1 and CDR2: SGDLS and YYNGEE. Unmatched junction bases numbered 16, after V lost 4 bases and J lost 2 bases. CDR3 DNA sequence: TGTGCCAGCAGCCCCGGGACAGGGACATGGACGCGAGCCTACGAGCAGTACTTC. This translates into CASSPGTGTWTRAYEQYF.

This rearrangement joins TRBV19 to TRBJ1-4, with D tentatively TRBD1 (5 bases). V was cut by 3 bases and J by 7 bases, with 12 bases left in between. The CDR3 contains 14 residues. Germline V CDR1 and CDR2: LNHDA, SQIVND (reference sequence). This CDR3 reads CASSIGGATEKLFF. CDR3 in DNA: TGTGCCAGTAGTATCGGAGGGGCGACTGAAAAACTGTTTTTT.